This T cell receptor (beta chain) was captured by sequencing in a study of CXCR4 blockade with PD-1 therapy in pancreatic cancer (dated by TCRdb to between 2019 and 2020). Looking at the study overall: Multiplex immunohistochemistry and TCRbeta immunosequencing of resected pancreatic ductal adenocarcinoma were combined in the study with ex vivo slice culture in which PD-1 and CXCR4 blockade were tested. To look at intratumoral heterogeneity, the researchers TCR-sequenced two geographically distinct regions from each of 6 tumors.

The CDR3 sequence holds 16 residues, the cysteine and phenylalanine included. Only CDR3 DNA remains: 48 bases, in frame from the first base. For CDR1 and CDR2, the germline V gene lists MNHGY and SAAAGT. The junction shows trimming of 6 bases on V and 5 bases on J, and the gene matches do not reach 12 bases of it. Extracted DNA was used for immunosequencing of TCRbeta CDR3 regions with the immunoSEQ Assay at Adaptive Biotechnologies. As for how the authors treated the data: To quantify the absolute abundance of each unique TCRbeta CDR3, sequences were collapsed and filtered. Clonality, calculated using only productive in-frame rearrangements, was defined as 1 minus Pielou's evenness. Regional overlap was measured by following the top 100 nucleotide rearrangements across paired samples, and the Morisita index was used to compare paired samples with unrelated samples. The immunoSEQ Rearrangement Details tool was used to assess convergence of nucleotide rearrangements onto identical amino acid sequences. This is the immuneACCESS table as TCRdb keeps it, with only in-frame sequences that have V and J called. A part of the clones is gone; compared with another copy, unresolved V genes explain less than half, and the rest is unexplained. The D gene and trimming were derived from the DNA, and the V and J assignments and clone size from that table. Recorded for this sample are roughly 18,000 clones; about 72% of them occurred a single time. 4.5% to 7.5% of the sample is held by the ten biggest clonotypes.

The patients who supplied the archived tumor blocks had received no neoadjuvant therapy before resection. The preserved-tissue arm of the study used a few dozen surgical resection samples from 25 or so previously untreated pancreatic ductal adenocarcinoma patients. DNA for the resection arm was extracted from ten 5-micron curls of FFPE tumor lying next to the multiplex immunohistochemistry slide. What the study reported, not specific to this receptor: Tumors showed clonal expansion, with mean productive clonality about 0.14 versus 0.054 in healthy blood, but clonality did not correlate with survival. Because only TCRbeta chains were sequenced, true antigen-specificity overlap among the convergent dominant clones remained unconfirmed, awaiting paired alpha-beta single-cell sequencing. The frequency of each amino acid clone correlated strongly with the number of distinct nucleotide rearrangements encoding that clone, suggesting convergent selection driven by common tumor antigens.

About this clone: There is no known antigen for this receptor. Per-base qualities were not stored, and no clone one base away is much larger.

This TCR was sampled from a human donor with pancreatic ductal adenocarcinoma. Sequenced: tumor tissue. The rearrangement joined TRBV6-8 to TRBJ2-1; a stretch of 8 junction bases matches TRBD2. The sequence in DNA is TGTGCCAGCAGGCGGGTTAGCGGGACGCACCACAATGAGCAGTTCTTC. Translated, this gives CASRRVSGTHHNEQFF.